This TCR beta chain was documented in a study of Graves' ophthalmopathy and Graves' hyperthyroidism. This clonotype appeared a few times. Its antigen remains unknown. Clinical symptoms, serum thyroxine, TRAb, thyroid ultrasound and orbital computed tomography were relied on for diagnosis. General study results and limits: At just under 71% sensitivity and about 72% specificity, the model predicted progression of the ophthalmopathy.

Researchers took RNA transcripts and amplified TCR beta CDR3 regions from them. The first-round RT-PCR employed HTBI primers together with the Qiagen OneStep RT-PCR kit. A multiplex PCR was then performed as the second round. TCRdb used MiXCR to reprocess the multiplex PCR reads, holding one entry per CDR3 protein. The sample yields some 400,000 distinct CDR3 sequences, about 16% seen once. This CDR3 is built from 15 residues. Germline V CDR1 and CDR2: ENHRY, SYGVKD. Trimming stripped 10 bases from V and 1 base from J, with 16 bases between. Sequenced material: peripheral blood. This chain joins TRBV10-3 and TRBJ2-2; D uncertain. This receptor was taken from a woman between 18 and 29 years old with Graves' ophthalmopathy. CDR3 sequence: CATVSLRQNTGELFF. CDR3 bases: TGTGCCACCGTTTCTTTGAGGCAGAACACCGGGGAGCTGTTTTTT.